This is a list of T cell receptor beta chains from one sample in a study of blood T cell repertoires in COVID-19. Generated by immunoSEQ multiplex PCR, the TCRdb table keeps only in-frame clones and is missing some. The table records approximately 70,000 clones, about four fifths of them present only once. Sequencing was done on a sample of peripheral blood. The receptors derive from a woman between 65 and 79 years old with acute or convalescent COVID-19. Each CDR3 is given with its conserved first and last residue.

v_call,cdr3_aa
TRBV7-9,CASSFSQGGHGYTF
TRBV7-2,CASSLSSGVSYNEQFF
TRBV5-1,CASSLGTVSGNTIYF
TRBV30,CAWSRFLAGGGGQETQYF
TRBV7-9,CASSLEGGNSGNTIYF
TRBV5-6,CASSLGQGVTEAFF
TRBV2,CASSPGLAADTQYF
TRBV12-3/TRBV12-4,CASSQQDMLGYTF
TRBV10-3,CAISEARENTEAFF
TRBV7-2,CASSLGSGTLNTEAFF
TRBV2,CASSEDRAATDTQYF
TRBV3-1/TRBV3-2,CASTHRQSHTEAFF
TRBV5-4,CASSLRGPSYTEAFF
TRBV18,CASSPGWQRDTEAFF
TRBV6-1,CASSVYRGQGRAETQYF
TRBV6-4,CASSGTGTGGELFF
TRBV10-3,CAIRATAMNTEAFF
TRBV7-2,CASSSSTGAGEQYF
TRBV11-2,CASSLWDREAFF
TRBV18,CASSPQRNTEAFF
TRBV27,CASSPGTSGSLVDTQYF
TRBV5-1,CASSFSGTTYNEQFF
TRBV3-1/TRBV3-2,CASSSKGRETQYF
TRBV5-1,CASSDRVGHNEQFF
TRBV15,CATSRVISGSSYEQYF
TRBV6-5,CASSAGQGSGYTF
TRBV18,CASSPPMLSGTTRKNTEAFF
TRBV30,CAWRSGGETQYF
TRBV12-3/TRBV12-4,CASRRGLGTEAFF
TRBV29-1,CSGGDREYGYTF
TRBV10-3,CAISGGGNYGYTF
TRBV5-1,CASRLASGGTDTQYF
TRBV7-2,CASRTTGIYGYTF
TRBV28,CAHGASGTDTQYF
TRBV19,CASSIYSGDRGYTF
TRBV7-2,CASRFDPYNYGYTF
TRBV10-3,CAISEPRRAYEQYF
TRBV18,CASSPQGRYGYTF
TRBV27,CASSLWGQAYNEQFF
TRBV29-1,CSVGTTGGETQYF
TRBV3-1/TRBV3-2,CASSPQGWETQYF
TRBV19,CASSTRRTANSSPLHF
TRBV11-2,CASSPSEVRGYTF
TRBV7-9,CASSLAMTTPKVSQYF
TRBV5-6,CASSLPAGEETQYF
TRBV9,CASSVVGGWELFF
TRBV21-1,CASSKARAGGFGELFF